The rows below give T cell receptor beta chains drawn from one sample of a study of blood T cell repertoires in COVID-19. Assay used: immunoSEQ multiplex PCR; TCRdb lists only in-frame clones, some missing. This table has about 130,000 clones, around nine tenths appearing once. The source material was peripheral blood. The receptor source for this set is a man aged 65 to 85 with active COVID-19. Each CDR3 is given with its conserved first and last residue. Each record gives: D gene, J gene, clone size, V gene, CDR3 DNA, CDR3 protein. D genes are given only for firm matches. Expanded clones are given a class, and other clones once, few, many or no size at all.

NA TRBJ2-7 once TRBV6-2/TRBV6-3 TGTGCCAGCAGTCCCCGACTAGACGAGCAGTACTTC CASSPRLDEQYF
NA TRBJ1-6 NA TRBV15 TGTGCCACCAGCAGAGGGAGGGGTTCACCCCTCCACTTT CATSRGRGSPLHF
NA TRBJ1-6 NA TRBV18 TGTGCCAGCTCACGACTGGAGACCGCCTCCTATAATTCACCCCTCCACTTT CASSRLETASYNSPLHF
TRBD1 TRBJ2-7 once TRBV29-1 TGCAGCGTTGGCCCCCCGACAGGGGTTACCGCCTACGAGCAGTACTTC CSVGPPTGVTAYEQYF
TRBD1 TRBJ2-1 NA TRBV4-1 TGCGCCAGCAGCCAGAGTGAGGACAGGGGGATCAATGAGCAGTTCTTC CASSQSEDRGINEQFF
NA TRBJ2-1 NA TRBV7-3 TGTGCCAGCAGCTTAATGGGTTCGACACCGGGACTTCTAAATGAGCAGTTCTTC CASSLMGSTPGLLNEQFF
NA TRBJ2-3 NA TRBV15 TGTGCCACCAGCAGATCCGGCTCCGCTAGGGAGACAGATACGCAGTATTTT CATSRSGSARETDTQYF
TRBD2 TRBJ2-1 NA TRBV7-9 TGTGCCAGCAGCTTACCCCCGGGACTAGCGGGAAACGAGCAGTTCTTC CASSLPPGLAGNEQFF
TRBD1 TRBJ2-7 few TRBV10-1 TGCGCCAGCAGGGTGGGACAGTCCTACGAGCAGTACTTC CASRVGQSYEQYF
NA TRBJ1-5 NA TRBV11-3 TGTGCCAGCAGCTTGCAGGGGACGGTAATACACAATCAGCCCCAGCATTTT CASSLQGTVIHNQPQHF
NA TRBJ2-1 NA TRBV5-1 TGCGCCAGCACTCAGGGAGGTGAGCAGTTCTTC CASTQGGEQFF
TRBD1 TRBJ2-7 NA TRBV5-1 TGCGCCAGCAGCCCCACAGGGGTCTACGAGCAGTACTTC CASSPTGVYEQYF
TRBD2 TRBJ2-5 NA TRBV5-1 TGCGCCAGCAGCTTCTTGGGGGTAGCGGGAGAGACCCAGTACTTC CASSFLGVAGETQYF
NA TRBJ2-7 NA TRBV7-8 TGTGCCAGCAGCTTCGACAGGACCATGGATGAGCAGTACTTC CASSFDRTMDEQYF
TRBD1 TRBJ2-7 NA TRBV19 TGTGCCAGTAGTATCCACCGGACAGGGGGCAAGTACGAGCAGTACTTC CASSIHRTGGKYEQYF
TRBD2 TRBJ2-1 NA TRBV24-1 TGTGCCACCAGTGATTTCAGTAGCGGGGCATACAATGAGCAGTTCTTC CATSDFSSGAYNEQFF
NA TRBJ1-2 NA TRBV28 TGTGCCAGCATTGGGGGCCGAGCTAACTATGGCTACACCTTC CASIGGRANYGYTF
TRBD1 TRBJ2-3 NA TRBV15 TGTGCCACCAGCATCCCGGGACAGGGGATAACAGATACGCAGTATTTT CATSIPGQGITDTQYF
NA TRBJ2-1 NA TRBV7-3 TGTGCCAGCAGCTTATACGGGAATGAGCAGTTCTTC CASSLYGNEQFF
TRBD2 TRBJ2-1 NA TRBV9 TGTGCCAGCAGCACGGGACTAGCGGGAGCTGAGCAGTTCTTC CASSTGLAGAEQFF
TRBD1 TRBJ2-7 NA TRBV10-3 TGTGCCATCAGGACAGGGGCCTACGAGCAGTACTTC CAIRTGAYEQYF
NA TRBJ2-7 NA TRBV5-1 TGCGCCAGCAGCTTGGAGGGGCCCTACGAGCAGTACTTC CASSLEGPYEQYF
NA TRBJ1-1 NA TRBV6-5 TGTGCCAGCAGTTACAGGGGAAAGGCTGAAGCTTTCTTT CASSYRGKAEAFF
TRBD1 TRBJ1-1 once TRBV18 TGTGCCAGCTCACCACCGGGACAGGGGACGAACACTGAAGCTTTCTTT CASSPPGQGTNTEAFF
TRBD2 TRBJ2-5 once TRBV5-5 TGTGCCAGCAGCTGGCGACTAGCGGGAGGTGAGACCCAGTACTTC CASSWRLAGGETQYF
TRBD2 TRBJ2-3 NA TRBV4-1 TGCGCCAGCAGCCAAGTCCCGACTAGCGGGTACGGCACAGATACGCAGTATTTT CASSQVPTSGYGTDTQYF
TRBD1 TRBJ2-7 NA TRBV5-1 TGCGCCAGCAGCATGGGACAGGGGGGATCCTACGAGCAGTACTTC CASSMGQGGSYEQYF
NA TRBJ1-4 NA TRBV6-1 TGTGCCAGCATCGAAAGGGGGAGGGCTAATGAAAAACTGTTTTTT CASIERGRANEKLFF
TRBD1 TRBJ2-3 once TRBV7-2 TGTGCCAGCAGCGCACAGGGGGGAGATACGCAGTATTTT CASSAQGGDTQYF
NA TRBJ2-3 NA TRBV28 TGTGCCAGCAGTCCCTTTAGTGGGGCCACAGATACGCAGTATTTT CASSPFSGATDTQYF
TRBD2 TRBJ2-1 NA TRBV11-3 TGTGCCAGCAGCCGTAGCGGGAAAAGGGGTGAGCAGTTCTTC CASSRSGKRGEQFF
NA TRBJ2-7 NA TRBV28 TGTGCCAGCAGTCAACCCCCTCGAGGGACCTACGAGCAGTACTTC CASSQPPRGTYEQYF
TRBD1 TRBJ2-1 NA TRBV5-1 TGCGCCAGCAGCTCCCGGGACAGTTACAATGAGCAGTTCTTC CASSSRDSYNEQFF
TRBD1 TRBJ2-5 NA TRBV11-3 TGTGCCAGCAGCGTGGGTGGACAGGGGCAAGAGACCCAGTACTTC CASSVGGQGQETQYF
NA TRBJ2-1 NA TRBV7-8 TGTGCCAGCAGCTTAGAGGCGACTCCCTTCTACAATGAGCAGTTCTTC CASSLEATPFYNEQFF
TRBD2 TRBJ2-7 NA TRBV5-4 TGTGCCAGCAGCCCCGAGACTAGCGGGAAGTACGAGCAGTACTTC CASSPETSGKYEQYF
TRBD1 TRBJ2-5 NA TRBV5-6 TGTGCCAGCAGTTCGATTGACAGGGTCCAAGAGACCCAGTACTTC CASSSIDRVQETQYF
NA TRBJ1-1 NA TRBV5-1 TGCGCCAGCAGCCCAACATCGGGGGATACTGAAGCTTTCTTT CASSPTSGDTEAFF
NA TRBJ2-3 NA TRBV9 TGTGCCAGCACCCCCCGGGAGTCCCCAGATACGCAGTATTTT CASTPRESPDTQYF
TRBD1 TRBJ1-4 NA TRBV30 TGTGCCTGGAGTGTAGGGACAGGGGAAGGAATAGTTACTAATGAAAAACTGTTTTTT CAWSVGTGEGIVTNEKLFF
TRBD2 TRBJ2-7 NA TRBV2 TGTGCCAGCAATTCTCCTTGGGAACTAGCGGGAGGTCAAGGACACTACGAGCAGTACTTC CASNSPWELAGGQGHYEQYF